The rows below give T cell receptor beta chains drawn from one sample of a study of blood T cell repertoires in COVID-19. Sequencing used immunoSEQ multiplex PCR; TCRdb keeps in-frame clones, though not all of them. The sample yields roughly 380,000 clones, roughly 90% seen once. The sample was peripheral blood. The receptors come from a woman aged 40 to 49 with COVID-19, enrolled during active disease. The CDR3 runs from the conserved cysteine through the conserved F or W. A D gene is named only where the DNA matches it firmly. Clone size is given for some rows only: seen once, a few or many times, or a class if the clone is expanded.

clone_size,j_call,d_call,v_call,cdr3_aa,cdr3_nt
NA,TRBJ2-1,TRBD2,TRBV14,CASSQAILANEQFF,TGTGCCAGCAGCCAAGCGATACTAGCGAATGAGCAGTTCTTC
NA,TRBJ2-7,NA,TRBV6-5,CASRVMARDTYEQYF,TGTGCCAGCAGGGTCATGGCCAGGGACACCTACGAGCAGTACTTC
NA,TRBJ1-6,NA,TRBV19,CASSSRQGNSPLHF,TGTGCCAGTAGTTCGAGGCAGGGAAATTCACCCCTCCACTTT
NA,TRBJ1-5,NA,TRBV29-1,CSVQDGSLQPQHF,TGCAGCGTACAGGACGGGTCCTTGCAGCCCCAGCATTTT
few,TRBJ2-2,TRBD1,TRBV19,CASSIGRTGTGELFF,TGTGCCAGTAGTATAGGCCGGACAGGCACCGGGGAGCTGTTTTTT
once,TRBJ2-1,TRBD1,TRBV7-8,CASSWVRQGSYNEQFF,TGTGCCAGCAGCTGGGTTAGACAGGGCTCCTACAATGAGCAGTTCTTC
NA,TRBJ1-2,TRBD1,TRBV28,CASSLGQGGGYTF,TGTGCCAGCAGTTTGGGACAGGGAGGTGGCTACACCTTC
NA,TRBJ2-3,TRBD2,TRBV4-1,CASSPSGRAGDLTNTQYF,TGCGCCAGCAGCCCCAGCGGGAGAGCGGGAGACTTAACAAATACGCAGTATTTT
NA,TRBJ1-1,NA,TRBV6-2/TRBV6-3,CASSYQEVPEAFF,TGTGCCAGCAGTTACCAGGAAGTCCCTGAAGCTTTCTTT
NA,TRBJ2-3,TRBD2,TRBV9,CASSPGLAGAHGTQYF,TGTGCCAGCAGCCCAGGACTAGCGGGAGCTCACGGTACGCAGTATTTT
NA,TRBJ1-2,TRBD1,TRBV28,CASRTTGRYGYTF,TGTGCCAGCAGGACGACAGGGCGCTATGGCTACACCTTC
NA,TRBJ1-1,TRBD1,TRBV12-5,CASARTGHGTEAFF,TGTGCTAGTGCCCGGACAGGGCACGGCACTGAAGCTTTCTTT
NA,TRBJ1-2,TRBD1,TRBV30,CAWGRQGPREDTF,TGTGCCTGGGGCCGACAGGGGCCGCGAGAGGACACCTTC
NA,TRBJ1-1,TRBD1,TRBV18,CASHGQGMPEAFF,TGTGCCAGCCACGGACAGGGGATGCCTGAAGCTTTCTTT